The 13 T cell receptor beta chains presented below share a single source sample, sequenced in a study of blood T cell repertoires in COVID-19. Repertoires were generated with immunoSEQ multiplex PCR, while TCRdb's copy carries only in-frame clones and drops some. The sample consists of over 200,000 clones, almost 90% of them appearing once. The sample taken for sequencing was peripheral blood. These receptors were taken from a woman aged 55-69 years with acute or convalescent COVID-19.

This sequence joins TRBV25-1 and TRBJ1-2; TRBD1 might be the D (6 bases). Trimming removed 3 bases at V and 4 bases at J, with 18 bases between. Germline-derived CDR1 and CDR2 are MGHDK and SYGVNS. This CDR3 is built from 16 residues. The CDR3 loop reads CASSDSGAGVSYGYTF. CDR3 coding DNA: TGTGCCAGCAGTGATTCTGGGGCAGGGGTTAGCTATGGCTACACCTTC.

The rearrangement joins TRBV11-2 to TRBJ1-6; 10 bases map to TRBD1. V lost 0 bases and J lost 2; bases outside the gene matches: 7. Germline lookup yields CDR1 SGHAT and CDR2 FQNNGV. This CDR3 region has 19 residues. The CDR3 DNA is TGTGCCAGCAGCTTAGATGGGACAGGGGTGCGAACCTATAATTCACCCCTCCACTTT. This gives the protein CASSLDGTGVRTYNSPLHF.

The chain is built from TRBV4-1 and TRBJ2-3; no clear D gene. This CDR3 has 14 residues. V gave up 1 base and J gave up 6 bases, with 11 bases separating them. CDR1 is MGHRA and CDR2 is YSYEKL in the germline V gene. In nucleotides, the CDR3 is TGCGCCAGCAGCCAAGGACGGGTGCTGGATACGCAGTATTTT. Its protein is CASSQGRVLDTQYF.

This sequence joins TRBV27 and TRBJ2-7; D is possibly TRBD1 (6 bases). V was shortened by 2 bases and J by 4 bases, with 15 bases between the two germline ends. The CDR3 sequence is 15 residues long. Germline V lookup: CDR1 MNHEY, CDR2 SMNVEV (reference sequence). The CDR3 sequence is CASSLATGPWYEQYF. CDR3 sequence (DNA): TGTGCCAGCAGTTTAGCCACAGGGCCCTGGTACGAGCAGTACTTC.

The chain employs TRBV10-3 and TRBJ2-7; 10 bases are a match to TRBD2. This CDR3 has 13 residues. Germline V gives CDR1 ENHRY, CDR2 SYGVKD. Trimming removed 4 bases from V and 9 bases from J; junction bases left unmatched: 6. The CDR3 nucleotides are TGTGCCATCAGTGTCACTAGCGGGGCGTCGCAGTACTTC. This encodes CAISVTSGASQYF.

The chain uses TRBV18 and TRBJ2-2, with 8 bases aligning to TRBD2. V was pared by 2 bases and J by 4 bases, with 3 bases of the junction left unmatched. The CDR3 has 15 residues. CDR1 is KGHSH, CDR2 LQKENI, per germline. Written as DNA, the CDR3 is TGTGCCAGCTCACCAGGAGCGGGGGTCACCGGGGAGCTGTTTTTT. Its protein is CASSPGAGVTGELFF.

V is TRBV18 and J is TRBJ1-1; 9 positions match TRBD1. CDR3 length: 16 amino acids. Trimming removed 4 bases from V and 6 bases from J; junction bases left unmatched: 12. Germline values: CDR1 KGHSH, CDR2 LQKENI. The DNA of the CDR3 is TGTGCCAGCTCACGGGACAGGGATATCGCGGACGCTGAAGCTTTCTTT. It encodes CASSRDRDIADAEAFF.

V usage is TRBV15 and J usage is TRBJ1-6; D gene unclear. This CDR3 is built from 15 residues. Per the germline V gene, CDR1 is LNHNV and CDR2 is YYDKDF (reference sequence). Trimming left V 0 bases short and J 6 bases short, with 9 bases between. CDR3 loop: CATSRDVIVNSPLHF. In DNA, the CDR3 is TGTGCCACCAGCAGAGATGTCATAGTTAATTCACCCCTCCACTTT.

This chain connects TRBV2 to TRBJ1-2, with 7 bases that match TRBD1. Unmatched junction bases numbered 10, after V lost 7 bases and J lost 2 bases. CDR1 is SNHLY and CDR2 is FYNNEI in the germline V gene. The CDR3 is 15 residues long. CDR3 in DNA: TGTGCCAGCAAGTCGGACAGGTCGGAAAACTATGGCTACACCTTC. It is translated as CASKSDRSENYGYTF.

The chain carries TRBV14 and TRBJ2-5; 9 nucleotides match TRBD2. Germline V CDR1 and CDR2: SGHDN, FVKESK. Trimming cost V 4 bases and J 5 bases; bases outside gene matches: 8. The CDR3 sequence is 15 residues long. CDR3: CASSRASGNAETQYF. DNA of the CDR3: TGTGCCAGCAGCCGCGCTAGCGGGAATGCGGAGACCCAGTACTTC.

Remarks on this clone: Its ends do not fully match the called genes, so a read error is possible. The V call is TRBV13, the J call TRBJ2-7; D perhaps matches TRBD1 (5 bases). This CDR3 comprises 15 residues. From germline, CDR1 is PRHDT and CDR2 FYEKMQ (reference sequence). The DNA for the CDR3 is TGTGCCAGCAGCCCGGTTGGCAGGGTATCCTCCGAGCAGTACTTC. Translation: CASSPVGRVSSEQYF.

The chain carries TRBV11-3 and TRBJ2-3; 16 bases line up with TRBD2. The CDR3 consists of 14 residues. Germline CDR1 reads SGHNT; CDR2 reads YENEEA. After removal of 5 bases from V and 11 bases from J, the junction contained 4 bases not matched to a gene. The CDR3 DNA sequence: TGTGCCAGCAGCCCGGGACTAGCGGGGGGGATGCAGTATTTT. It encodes CASSPGLAGGMQYF.

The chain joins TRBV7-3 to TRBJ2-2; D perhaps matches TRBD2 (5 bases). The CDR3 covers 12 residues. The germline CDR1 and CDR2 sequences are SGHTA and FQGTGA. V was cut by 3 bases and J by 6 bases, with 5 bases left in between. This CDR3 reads CASSLRAGELFF. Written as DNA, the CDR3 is TGTGCCAGCAGCTTGAGGGCCGGGGAGCTGTTTTTT.